The T cell receptor (beta chain) under discussion was sequenced for a study of T-cell reconstitution after alpha-beta-depleted transplantation in children. A library of TCRbeta sequences, prepared with unique molecular identifiers, was generated. TCRdb fed the PCR reads into MiXCR, producing one record per CDR3 protein. Of hundreds of thousands of distinct CDR3 sequences listed, approximately 9% are singletons. The CDR3 loop spans 14 amino acids. Trimming pared 5 bases from V and 4 bases from J, leaving 14 bases between. Germline V gives CDR1 SGHTA, CDR2 FQGNSA. The V and J genes are TRBV7-2 and TRBJ2-5, with D unclear. The source of this sequence is a human donor who donated a stem cell graft to a child with acute lymphoblastic leukemia. The sample consisted of PBMCs from the stem cell graft donor, taken from the stem cell graft. In DNA, the CDR3 is TGTGCCAGCAGCCGGAAGGCGTTCGCAGAGACCCAGTACTTC. This encodes CASSRKAFAETQYF.